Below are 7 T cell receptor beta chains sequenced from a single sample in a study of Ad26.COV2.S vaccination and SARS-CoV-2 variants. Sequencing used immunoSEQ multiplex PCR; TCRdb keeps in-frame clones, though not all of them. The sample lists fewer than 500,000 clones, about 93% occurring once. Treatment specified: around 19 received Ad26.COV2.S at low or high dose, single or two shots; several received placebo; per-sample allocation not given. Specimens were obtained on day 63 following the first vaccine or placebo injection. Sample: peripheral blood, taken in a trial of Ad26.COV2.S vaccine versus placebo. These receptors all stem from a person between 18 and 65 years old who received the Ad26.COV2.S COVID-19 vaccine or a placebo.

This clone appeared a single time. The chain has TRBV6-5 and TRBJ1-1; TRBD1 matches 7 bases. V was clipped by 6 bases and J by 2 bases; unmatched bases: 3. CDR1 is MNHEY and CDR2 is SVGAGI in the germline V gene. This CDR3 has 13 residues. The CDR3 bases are TGTGCCAGCAGCCGACAGGGTAACACTGAAGCTTTCTTT. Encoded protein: CASSRQGNTEAFF.

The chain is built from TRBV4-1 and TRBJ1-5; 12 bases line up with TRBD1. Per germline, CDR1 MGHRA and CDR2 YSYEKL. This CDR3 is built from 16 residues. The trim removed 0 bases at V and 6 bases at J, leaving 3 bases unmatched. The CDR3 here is CASSQDGTGGTQPQHF. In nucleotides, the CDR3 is TGCGCCAGCAGCCAAGACGGGACAGGGGGCACTCAGCCCCAGCATTTT.

CDR3 loop: CSVEPRGINTEAFF. The CDR3 DNA reads TGCAGCGTTGAACCCCGCGGGATAAACACTGAAGCTTTCTTT. J is TRBJ1-1 and V is TRBV29-1, with D unclear. Germline V gene sequence: CDR1 SQVTM, CDR2 ANQGSEA. V was shortened by 2 bases and J by 2 bases, with 12 bases between the two germline ends. The CDR3 is 14 residues long.

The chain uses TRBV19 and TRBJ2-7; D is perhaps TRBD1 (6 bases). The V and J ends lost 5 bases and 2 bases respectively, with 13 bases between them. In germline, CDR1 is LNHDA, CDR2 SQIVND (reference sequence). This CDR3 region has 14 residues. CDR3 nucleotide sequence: TGTGCCAGTAGTTCCCGGACAGCCACCTACGAGCAGTACTTC. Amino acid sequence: CASSSRTATYEQYF.

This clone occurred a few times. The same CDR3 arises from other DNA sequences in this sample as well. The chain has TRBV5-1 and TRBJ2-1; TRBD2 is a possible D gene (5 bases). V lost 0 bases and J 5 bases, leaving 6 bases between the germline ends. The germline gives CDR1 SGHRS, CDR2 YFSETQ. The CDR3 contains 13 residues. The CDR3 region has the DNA TGCGCCAGCAGCTTGGCCGGGAACAATGAGCAGTTCTTC. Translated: CASSLAGNNEQFF.

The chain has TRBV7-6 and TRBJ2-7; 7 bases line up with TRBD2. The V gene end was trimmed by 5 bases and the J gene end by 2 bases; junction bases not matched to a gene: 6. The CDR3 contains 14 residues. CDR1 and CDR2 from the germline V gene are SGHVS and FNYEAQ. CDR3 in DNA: TGTGCCAGCAGCCGAGCTAGCGGCACCTACGAGCAGTACTTC. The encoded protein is CASSRASGTYEQYF.

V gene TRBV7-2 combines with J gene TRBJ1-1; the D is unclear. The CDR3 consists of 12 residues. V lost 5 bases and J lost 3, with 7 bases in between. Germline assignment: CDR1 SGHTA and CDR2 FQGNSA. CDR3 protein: CASSQGYTEAFF. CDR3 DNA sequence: TGTGCCAGCAGCCAAGGGTACACTGAAGCTTTCTTT.